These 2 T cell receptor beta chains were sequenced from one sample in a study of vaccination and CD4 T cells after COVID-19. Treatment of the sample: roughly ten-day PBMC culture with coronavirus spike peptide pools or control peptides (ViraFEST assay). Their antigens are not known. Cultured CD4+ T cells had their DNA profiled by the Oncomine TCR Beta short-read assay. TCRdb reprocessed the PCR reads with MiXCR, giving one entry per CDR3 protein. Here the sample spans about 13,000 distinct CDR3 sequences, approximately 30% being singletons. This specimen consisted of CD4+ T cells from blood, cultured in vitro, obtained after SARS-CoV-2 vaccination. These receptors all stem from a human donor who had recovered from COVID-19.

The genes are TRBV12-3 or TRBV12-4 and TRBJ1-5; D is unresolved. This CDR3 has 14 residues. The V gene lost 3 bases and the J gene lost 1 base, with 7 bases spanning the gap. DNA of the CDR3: TGTGCCAGCAGTTTGTTACCCAGCAATCAGCCCCAGCATTTT. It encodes CASSLLPSNQPQHF.

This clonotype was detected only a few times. This CDR3 reads CASSWEGGVAYGYTF. In nucleotides, the CDR3 is TGTGCCAGCAGCTGGGAGGGGGGCGTAGCCTATGGCTACACCTTC. The chain recombines TRBV7-9 with TRBJ1-2; TRBD1 might be the D (6 bases). The CDR3 has 15 amino acids. Germline assignment: CDR1 SEHNR and CDR2 FQNEAQ (reference sequence). The V gene lost 4 bases and the J gene lost 4 bases, with 16 bases spanning the gap.